The TCR beta chain described here comes from a study of blood T cell repertoires in COVID-19. The wider study: Acute and convalescent COVID-19 specimens originated in the United States, Italy and Spain. PBMCs, B-cell-depleted T cells, or T cells provided the cDNA or gDNA that made up the material.

Profiling relied on immunoSEQ multiplex PCR, and the TCRdb table lists in-frame clones only, not all of them. The data hold 250,000 or so clones, with around 80% observed a single time. CDR1 and CDR2 (germline): SGHTA, FQGNSA. V lost 1 base and J 10 bases, leaving 13 bases between the germline ends. The CDR3 consists of 13 residues. Sequencing was done on a sample of peripheral blood. The genes are TRBV7-2 and TRBJ1-1; no definite D call. This TCR derives from a middle-aged man who had recovered from COVID-19. The CDR3 loop is CASSLDLRGVAFF. The CDR3 region has the DNA TGTGCCAGCAGCTTAGATCTTAGAGGCGTAGCTTTCTTT.